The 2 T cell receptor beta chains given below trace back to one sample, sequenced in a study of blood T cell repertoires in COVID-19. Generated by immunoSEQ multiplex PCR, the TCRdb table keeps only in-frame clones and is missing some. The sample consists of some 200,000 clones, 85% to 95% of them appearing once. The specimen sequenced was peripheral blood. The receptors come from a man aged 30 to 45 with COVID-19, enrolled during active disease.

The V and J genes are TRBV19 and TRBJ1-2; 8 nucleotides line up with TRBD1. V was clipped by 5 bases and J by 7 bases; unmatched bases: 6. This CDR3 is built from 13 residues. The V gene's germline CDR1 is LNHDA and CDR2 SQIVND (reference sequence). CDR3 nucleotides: TGTGCCAGTAGTGAACGACAGGGGTCTGGCTACACCTTC. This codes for CASSERQGSGYTF. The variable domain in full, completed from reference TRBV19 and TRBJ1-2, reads DGGITQSPKYLFRKEGQNVTLSCEQNLNHDAMYWYRQDPGQGLRLIYYSQIVNDFQKGDIAEGYSVSREKKESFPLTVTSAQKNPTAFYLCASSERQGSGYTFGSGTRLTVV.

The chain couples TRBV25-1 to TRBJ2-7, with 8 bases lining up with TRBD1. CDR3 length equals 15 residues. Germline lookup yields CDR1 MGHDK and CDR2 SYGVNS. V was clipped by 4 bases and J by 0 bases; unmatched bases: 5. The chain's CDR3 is CASSGFRGHSYEQYF. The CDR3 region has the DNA TGTGCCAGCAGTGGCTTCAGGGGGCACTCCTACGAGCAGTACTTC.